The 21 T cell receptor beta chains below all came from one sample that was sequenced in a study of CD8 T cells in ankylosing spondylitis. TCRdb analysed the 5' RACE reads with MiXCR anew, one entry per CDR3 protein. The table records approximately 400,000 distinct CDR3 sequences, more than 15% of them present only once. These TCRs' antigens remain unknown. Notes on the study in general: Ankylosing spondylitis blood seemed to carry a telltale TCR beta motif made of seven or eight highly homologous variants.

What was sequenced was blood, either unsorted or a sorted T cell fraction (not recorded which). These receptors were collected from a male donor with ankylosing spondylitis.

This clonotype was detected many times. The chain employs TRBV10-3 and TRBJ2-7; the D is unclear. Per germline, CDR1 ENHRY and CDR2 SYGVKD. The CDR3 runs to 15 residues. Deletions cut 3 bases from V and 3 bases from J, with 15 bases between. The CDR3 spells CAISEGSYLNYEQYF. In DNA, the CDR3 is TGTGCCATCAGTGAAGGTAGCTATCTAAACTACGAGCAGTACTTC.

By share of the sample, this clonotype is medium-sized. The V call is TRBV7-3, the J call TRBJ2-3; tentative D call: TRBD2 (5 bases). V gave up 5 bases and J gave up 6 bases, with 12 bases separating them. The CDR3 length is 13 residues. CDR1 and CDR2 from the germline V gene are SGHTA and FQGTGA. The CDR3: CASSVPGGDTQYF. The CDR3 DNA is TGTGCCAGCAGCGTCCCGGGCGGGGATACGCAGTATTTT.

This clonotype was seen at least ten times. The J gene is TRBJ1-1, the V gene TRBV5-1, with unresolved D. The CDR3 has 15 residues. V was cut by 0 bases and J by 0 bases, with 9 bases left in between. In germline, CDR1 is SGHRS, CDR2 YFSETQ. CDR3 DNA sequence: TGCGCCAGCAGCTTGGGGGCAGTCATGAACACTGAAGCTTTCTTT. Protein: CASSLGAVMNTEAFF.

The chain employs TRBV3-1 and TRBJ2-3; 8 nucleotides line up with TRBD1. The V gene's germline CDR1 is LGHDT and CDR2 YNNKEL (reference sequence). V was clipped by 4 bases and J by 4 bases; unmatched bases: 4. CDR3 length: 14 amino acids. The CDR3 is CASSPYRGSDTQYF. CDR3 DNA: TGTGCCAGCAGCCCCTACAGGGGGTCAGATACGCAGTATTTT.

There are many counts of this clonotype. The V call is TRBV29-1, the J call TRBJ2-5, with D perhaps assigned TRBD1 or TRBD2 (5 bases each). Trimming removed 6 bases from V and 4 bases from J, with 18 bases in between. CDR1 is SQVTM and CDR2 is ANQGSEA in the germline V gene. The CDR3 is made up of 14 amino acids. In DNA form, the CDR3 reads TGCAGCGTCGGCGGACACGGGATTGGAGAGACCCAGTACTTC. It encodes CSVGGHGIGETQYF.

The chain has TRBV29-1 and TRBJ2-3; D is perhaps TRBD1 (6 bases). Trimming removed 3 bases from V and 1 base from J, with 11 bases in between. The CDR3 has 14 amino acids. Per germline, CDR1 SQVTM and CDR2 ANQGSEA. The CDR3 DNA reads TGCAGCGTTGATCAGGGGTTAGGCACAGATACGCAGTATTTT. Translated: CSVDQGLGTDTQYF.

The rearrangement links TRBV11-2 to TRBJ1-3; a possible D gene is TRBD1 (6 bases). The germline V gene encodes CDR1 SGHAT and CDR2 FQNNGV. This CDR3 spans 14 amino acids. Trimming cost V 5 bases and J 4 bases, with 12 bases left between them. CDR3 sequence: CASSPSGAGNTIYF. CDR3 DNA sequence: TGTGCCAGCAGCCCCTCGGGGGCCGGAAACACCATATATTTT.

The chain has TRBV29-1 and TRBJ2-3, with D perhaps matching TRBD2 (5 bases). The V and J ends lost 6 bases and 6 bases respectively, with 22 bases between them. This CDR3 region has 15 residues. In germline, CDR1 is SQVTM, CDR2 ANQGSEA. CDR3 sequence reads: CSVGTTGMVSDTQYF. For the CDR3, the DNA is TGCAGCGTCGGAACAACGGGAATGGTTTCGGATACGCAGTATTTT.

The rearrangement uses TRBV27 and TRBJ1-5; 9 bases align to TRBD1. The CDR3 runs 17 residues. CDR1 and CDR2 (germline): MNHEY, SMNVEV (reference sequence). J lost 4 bases, V lost 3 bases, and 10 bases had no gene match. This CDR3 is CASSFLPDRGKNQPQHF. In DNA, the CDR3 is TGTGCCAGCAGTTTCCTTCCGGACAGGGGTAAGAATCAGCCCCAGCATTTT.

The sample holds many counts of this clonotype. The chain combines TRBV20-1 with TRBJ2-7; TRBD2 matches 10 bases. Unmatched junction bases numbered 7, after V lost 0 bases and J lost 2 bases. The CDR3 loop spans 16 amino acids. Per germline, CDR1 DFQATT and CDR2 SNEGSKA (reference sequence). DNA of the CDR3: TGCAGTGCTAGAGATCCCCAAGCGGGAGGGCCCTACGAGCAGTACTTC. Its translation is CSARDPQAGGPYEQYF.

This clonotype was picked up a small number of times. The V gene is TRBV28, the J gene TRBJ2-1, with 8 bases aligning to TRBD2. In germline, CDR1 is MDHEN, CDR2 SYDVKM. J lost 8 bases, V lost 5 bases, and 11 bases had no gene match. The CDR3 runs to 15 residues. The CDR3 protein is CASSPRTSPTDEQFF. The CDR3 DNA reads TGTGCCAGCAGTCCCCGGACTAGCCCCACCGATGAGCAGTTCTTC.

The chain's CDR3 is CASSGLAGEDEQFF. CDR3 DNA sequence: TGTGCCAGCAGTGGACTAGCGGGGGAGGATGAGCAGTTCTTC. The genes are TRBV2 and TRBJ2-1, with 12 bases that match TRBD2. CDR1 is SNHLY and CDR2 is FYNNEI in the germline V gene. The trim removed 4 bases at V and 8 bases at J, leaving 3 bases unmatched. There are 14 residues in the CDR3.

This clonotype was seen at least ten times. The chain is built from TRBV12-3 or TRBV12-4 and TRBJ1-4; D is unresolved. V lost 8 bases and J 0 bases, leaving 10 bases between the germline ends. The CDR3 is made up of 14 amino acids. The CDR3 bases are TGTGCCAGCGGAAGGCTGGCAACTAATGAAAAACTGTTTTTT. This translates into CASGRLATNEKLFF.

A note on this clonotype: Likely a read error: the CDR3 ends without its conserved phenylalanine or tryptophan. The chain is built from TRBV20-1 and TRBJ2-4; D might be TRBD1 (5 bases). The germline V and J ends were trimmed by 6 bases and 3 bases, with 6 bases remaining between them. The CDR3 contains 11 residues. Germline CDR1 reads DFQATT; CDR2 reads SNEGSKA (reference sequence). In DNA, the CDR3 is TGCAGTGCCGACAGCAAAAACATTCAGTACTTA. Translating gives CSADSKNIQYL.

This chain uses TRBV6-1 with TRBJ2-3; D gene uncertain. Germline values: CDR1 MNHNS, CDR2 SASEGT. The CDR3 is 15 residues long. Between the trimmed V and J ends, which lost 4 bases and 6 bases, there was a span of 17 bases. The CDR3 sequence: CASSGATGIGDTQYF. The CDR3 coding sequence is TGTGCCAGCAGTGGAGCCACCGGTATTGGGGATACGCAGTATTTT.

The sample holds many counts of this clonotype. The chain is built from TRBV5-1 and TRBJ2-3; possibly TRBD1 for D (5 bases). From germline, CDR1 is SGHRS and CDR2 YFSETQ. V shed 2 bases and J shed 0 bases, with 13 bases lying between them. This CDR3 region has 16 residues. The CDR3 DNA sequence: TGCGCCAGCAGCTTCCAGGGCCGGAGCAGCACAGATACGCAGTATTTT. It codes for CASSFQGRSSTDTQYF.

The V call is TRBV10-3, the J call TRBJ1-2; D may be TRBD1 (6 bases). V shed 0 bases and J shed 7 bases, with 18 bases lying between them. CDR3 length: 16 residues. The V gene's germline CDR1 is ENHRY and CDR2 SYGVKD. The CDR3 here is CAISESKGRGLSGYTF. The CDR3, as DNA: TGTGCCATCAGTGAGTCGAAGGGCAGGGGACTCTCTGGCTACACCTTC.

V gene TRBV28 combines with J gene TRBJ2-5, with 10 bases fitting TRBD2. Germline V lookup: CDR1 MDHEN, CDR2 SYDVKM. CDR3 length: 16 residues. The V segment lost 6 bases and the J segment 2 bases; nucleotides outside the gene matches: 9. The CDR3 DNA is TGTGCCAGCAGCCAATCACTAGCGGGAAAACAAGAGACCCAGTACTTC. Its protein product is CASSQSLAGKQETQYF.

Only a few counts were recorded for this clonotype. DNA of the CDR3: TGCAGTGCTAGACACCACAGCACTGAAGCTTTCTTT. Protein: CSARHHSTEAFF. This sequence joins TRBV20-1 and TRBJ1-1, with unresolved D. Trimming took 2 bases from V and 4 from J, leaving 8 bases between them. This CDR3 is built from 12 residues. Germline V gives CDR1 DFQATT, CDR2 SNEGSKA (reference sequence).

This clonotype was counted between two and nine times. The DNA for the CDR3 is TGTGCCAGCAGCACCGGGACGGCGACCTACAATGAGCAGTTCTTC. It specifies CASSTGTATYNEQFF. The chain combines TRBV6-1 with TRBJ2-1; D might be TRBD1 or TRBD2, each matching 5 bases. The length of the CDR3 is 15 residues. The V and J ends lost 6 bases and 2 bases respectively, with 14 bases between them. CDR1 is MNHNS and CDR2 is SASEGT in the germline V gene.

This sequence joins TRBV10-3 and TRBJ1-4, with D perhaps TRBD1 (5 bases). The CDR3 totals 13 residues. V was trimmed by 8 bases and J by 8 bases, leaving 15 bases between them. CDR1 is ENHRY, CDR2 SYGVKD, per germline. CDR3 region: CAIAPGAEEKLFF. The CDR3 DNA is TGTGCCATCGCTCCCGGGGCAGAAGAAAAACTGTTTTTT.